This TCR beta chain was sequenced for a study of chemoradiotherapy in HPV16-positive cancers (dated 2022 in TCRdb). Study-wide context: Functional T-cell assays on cells from two HPV16-positive patients defined candidate HPV-specific T-cell clones and common TCR motifs. The study asked whether T-cell immunity to the HPV oncoproteins E6 and E7 changes during chemoradiotherapy and whether this immunity affects survival. Next, the candidate HPV-specific TCRs and motifs were followed in TCR repertoires from approximately 87 patients with HPV-related cancers.

Repertoires were sampled multiple times during chemoradiotherapy, which allowed clonal expansion in the tumor microenvironment to be followed. Turning to this clone: There is no known antigen for this receptor. No base quality values were provided; no much bigger clone lies one nucleotide off.

Library method: the immunoSEQ multiplex PCR assay. TCRdb stores this immuneACCESS table with in-frame sequences only. Part of the clones is absent; in the studies checked, under half of the shortfall reflects unresolved V genes, and no reason is known for the rest. For this sample there are 3,000 to 3,500 clones; nearly 85% appear just once. Of the sample, over 3% falls within the top ten clones. The full study reports these points: Expansion of candidate HPV-specific clones and E7-related TCR motifs was observed in the tumor microenvironment during treatment, whereas no such expansion was observed for non-HPV-specific T cells. The functional definition of HPV-specific T cells was derived from only a couple of HPV16-positive patients, and the survival association was reported for HPV16-positive patients. Improved recurrence-free survival in HPV16-positive patients was associated with expansion of HPV-responsive T cells during chemoradiotherapy.

This TCR was sampled from a human donor with HPV-associated anogenital cancer. The sequencing used tumor tissue, collected from a patient who underwent chemoradiotherapy.

The CDR3 corresponds to CASSSKGYEQFF. The DNA reads TGTGCCAGCAGCTCGAAAGGGTATGAGCAGTTCTTC. This chain joins TRBV11-1 to TRBJ2-1; confidence is insufficient to name the D gene. The CDR3 numbers 12 residues from cysteine through phenylalanine. Only the CDR3 part of the read is kept: 36 bases, read in frame from the first base. Reading the germline V gene (reference sequence) gives CDR1 SGHAT and CDR2 FQDESV. V and J lose 4 bases and 8 bases, and a span of 9 bases separates them.